The rows below give T cell receptor beta chains drawn from one sample of a study of blood T cell repertoires in COVID-19. Using immunoSEQ multiplex PCR, the repertoire was profiled, and TCRdb retains in-frame clones only, with some absent. The table includes approximately 340,000 clones, over 70% detected once. Sequenced input: peripheral blood. These receptors were collected from a young man with active or convalescent COVID-19. The CDR3 runs from the conserved cysteine through the conserved F or W. Size is stated for part of the rows, as once, few or many counts, or as a class when the clone is expanded.

-	TRBV28	CASSFPGTGRYEQYF
-	TRBV2	CASIAGSNEKLFF
-	TRBV5-8	CASSRLGSGRAGETQYF
few	TRBV24-1	CATSDLVTSASNEQFF
-	TRBV11-2	CASSPEPILGELFF
-	TRBV9	CANSPGTSTFDTQYF
-	TRBV13	CASSFFQGYFGYTF
-	TRBV5-1	CASRFRDSNEKLFF
few	TRBV10-3	CAISDSLQRGNTGELFF
-	TRBV6-2/TRBV6-3	CASSSTTSGVGDTQYF
-	TRBV25-1	CASQQGRAEAFF
-	TRBV11-2	CASSSTGSTEAFF
-	TRBV30	CAWSGVQGNTIYF
-	TRBV24-1	CATSDLRDRDRDGGDTQYF
once	TRBV2	CASSEGGAGDGETQYF
-	TRBV4-1	CASSQPGGVYGYTF
-	TRBV7-9	CASSFGGVGETQYF
-	TRBV7-8	CASSLRGRDEQYF
-	TRBV4-2	CASSQELAGVSTDTQYF
once	TRBV29-1	CSVYGQGAAYEQYF
once	TRBV7-9	CASSLMGINYGYTF
-	TRBV6-1	CASGWGGTQYF
-	TRBV3-1/TRBV3-2	CASSQDRDGYTF
-	TRBV4-3	CASSQWEVGTANYGYTF
-	TRBV30	CAWSGGNTGELFF
-	TRBV2	CASSPTWDRYYGYTF
-	TRBV5-1	CASSPGQYLFF
-	TRBV18	CASSPGTSGTTNEQFF
-	TRBV10-3	CAITVRGNTEAFF
-	TRBV7-6	CASSLILGGNSPLHF
-	TRBV3-1/TRBV3-2	CASRGQAVPTKQYF
many	TRBV6-2/TRBV6-3	CASSYLTGAPSSPLHF
-	TRBV18	CASSPGQNYEQYF
-	TRBV27	CASSPTLIGVNQPQHF
-	TRBV3-1/TRBV3-2	CASSQPGQSTSTDTQYF
-	TRBV3-1/TRBV3-2	CASSQGRGQPQHF
once	TRBV6-5	CASKRTVTAYEQYF
few	TRBV7-2	CASSLGGRGYGYTF
-	TRBV6-2/TRBV6-3	CASSLAGGANEQFF
-	TRBV20-1	CSASRGSSYEQYF
-	TRBV9	CASSLDGLNTEAFF
few	TRBV25-1	CASRQFGTSGRAEWEQYF
-	TRBV5-1	CASSLGQGVKAEAFF
-	TRBV2	CASSPRGVSNQPQHF
few	TRBV7-9	CASSLAASSYNSPLHF
-	TRBV2	CASSRLAASSGANVLTF
-	TRBV19	CASSNERGADEQYF
few	TRBV11-2	CASSLPAGTYEQYF
-	TRBV18	CASSSPSGEQFF
-	TRBV6-5	CASSRLAVQDTQYF
-	TRBV19	CASSSNFAPKNIQYF
-	TRBV7-2	CASSDSGSSYEQYF
-	TRBV6-5	CASRSENLYGYTF